A single sample is the source of the 5 T cell receptor beta chains below, sequenced in a study of blood T cell repertoires in COVID-19. The repertoire was sequenced with immunoSEQ multiplex PCR; TCRdb's copy has only in-frame clones and lacks some. The profile shows approximately 500,000 clones, around 90% of them singletons. Input material: peripheral blood. The source of these receptors is a woman between 45 and 65 years old with COVID-19, enrolled during active disease.

This chain uses TRBV6-5 with TRBJ1-3, with D unresolved. This CDR3 is built from 13 residues. Germline values: CDR1 MNHEY, CDR2 SVGAGI. V was trimmed by 7 bases and J by 2 bases, leaving 9 bases between them. CDR3 sequence reads: CASKRSAGNTIYF. As DNA, the CDR3 is TGTGCCAGCAAGAGGTCGGCTGGAAACACCATATATTTT.

The genes are TRBV3-1 (or the pseudogene TRBV3-2) and TRBJ1-3; 7 bases agree with TRBD1. V lost 4 bases and J lost 0; bases outside the gene matches: 6. This CDR3 region has 16 residues. In germline, CDR1 is LGHDT, CDR2 YNNKEL (reference sequence). The CDR3 DNA sequence: TGTGCCAGCAGCCGAACACAGGGGATCTCTGGAAACACCATATATTTT. It is translated as CASSRTQGISGNTIYF.

V usage is TRBV2 and J usage is TRBJ1-1; 11 positions agree with TRBD1. V trimming: 6 bases; J trimming: 3 bases; junction bases outside the gene matches: 9. The CDR3 runs to 16 residues. Germline V gene sequence: CDR1 SNHLY, CDR2 FYNNEI. The CDR3 protein is CASRRTGGPYDTEAFF. CDR3 sequence (DNA): TGTGCCAGCAGGCGGACAGGGGGCCCTTATGACACTGAAGCTTTCTTT.

The rearrangement uses TRBV19 and TRBJ1-3; a possible D gene is TRBD1 (5 bases). Trimming took 5 bases from V and 0 from J, leaving 14 bases between them. Germline CDR1 LNHDA, CDR2 SQIVND (reference sequence). This CDR3 is 16 amino acids long. The CDR3 spells CASSGTEGDSGNTIYF. CDR3 bases: TGTGCCAGTAGTGGCACAGAAGGGGACTCTGGAAACACCATATATTTT.

The V call is TRBV6-2 or TRBV6-3, the J call TRBJ1-2, with 10 bases lining up with TRBD1. The V gene's germline CDR1 is MNHEY and CDR2 SVGEGT. CDR3 size: 15 residues. V gave up 5 bases and J gave up 6 bases; unmatched junction bases: 9. CDR3 sequence reads: CASSKGTGVKDGYTF. The CDR3 DNA reads TGTGCCAGCAGTAAAGGGACAGGGGTAAAAGATGGCTACACCTTC.